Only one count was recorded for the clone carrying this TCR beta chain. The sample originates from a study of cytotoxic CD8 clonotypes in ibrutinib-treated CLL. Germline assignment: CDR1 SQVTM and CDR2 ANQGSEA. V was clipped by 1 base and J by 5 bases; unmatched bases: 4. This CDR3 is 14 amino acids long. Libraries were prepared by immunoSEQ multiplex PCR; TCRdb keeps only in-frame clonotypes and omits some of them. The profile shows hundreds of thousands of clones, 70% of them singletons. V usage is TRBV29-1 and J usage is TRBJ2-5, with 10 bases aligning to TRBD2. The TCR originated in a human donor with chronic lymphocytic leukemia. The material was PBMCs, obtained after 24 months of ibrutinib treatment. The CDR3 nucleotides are TGCAGCGTTGAAGCTAGCGGGAGAAAGGAGACCCAGTACTTC. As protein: CSVEASGRKETQYF.